The rows below give T cell receptor beta chains drawn from one sample of a study of T-cell reconstitution after alpha-beta-depleted transplantation in children. TCRdb ran MiXCR on the PCR reads and lists one entry per CDR3 protein. The table includes around 490,000 distinct CDR3 sequences, roughly 10% detected once. The specimen was PBMCs, mostly from graft donor cells, collected 180 days after TCRalphabeta/CD19-depleted stem cell transplant. These receptors came from a female patient between 2 and 10 years old who had a stem cell transplant for aplastic anemia, so the T cells may come from the graft donor. Both conserved end residues are part of each CDR3. D genes are given only for firm matches. Clone size is stated in some rows and not others, as once, few, many or a class when expanded.

CDR3 DNA,CDR3 protein,clone size,D gene,V gene,J gene
TGCAGTGCTAGAGTACAGGGCATTTATGGCTACACCTTC,CSARVQGIYGYTF,NA,NA,TRBV20-1,TRBJ1-2
TGTGCCAGCAGCCAAGACGCCGGGGTGCATGCCTACGAGCAGTACTTC,CASSQDAGVHAYEQYF,NA,NA,TRBV3-1,TRBJ2-7
TGTGCCATCGGGGCCCGGGACACCGGGGAGCTGTTTTTT,CAIGARDTGELFF,few,NA,TRBV10-3,TRBJ2-2
TGTGCCAGCAGCTTAGCACTAGCGGGAGAGGCAGATACGCAGTATTTT,CASSLALAGEADTQYF,few,TRBD2,TRBV7-2,TRBJ2-3
TGTGCCAGCAGCTTAATGATCCCGCTAGCATACTCCTACAATGAGCAGTTCTTC,CASSLMIPLAYSYNEQFF,NA,NA,TRBV11-2,TRBJ2-1
TGTGCCAGCAGTTTAAGCCGGGAGGGATTAGATGAGCAGTTCTTC,CASSLSREGLDEQFF,few,TRBD2,TRBV12-3/TRBV12-4,TRBJ2-1
TGTGCCAGCAGTTTATCAGGGGGGCCGCTCCAATATTTT,CASSLSGGPLQYF,NA,TRBD1,TRBV12-3/TRBV12-4,TRBJ1-3
TGTGCCAGCAGTCCCAGGACACGCTATGGCTACACCTTC,CASSPRTRYGYTF,NA,NA,TRBV2,TRBJ1-2
TGCGCCAGCAGCCAACATAACAGGGGGAACACTGAAGCTTTCTTT,CASSQHNRGNTEAFF,NA,TRBD1,TRBV4-1,TRBJ1-1
TGCGCCAGCAGCGAGTATCGGACACTACCCCTTGGGGCTGAAGCTTTCTTT,CASSEYRTLPLGAEAFF,NA,NA,TRBV5-1,TRBJ1-1
TGTGCCAGCAGCTTAGACCCCCAACCCTACGAGCAGTACTTC,CASSLDPQPYEQYF,many,NA,TRBV7-8,TRBJ2-7
TGCGCCAGCAGCCACAACTGGGAGGGGGGCTGGAGCAATCAGCCCCAGCATTTT,CASSHNWEGGWSNQPQHF,NA,NA,TRBV4-3,TRBJ1-5
TGTGCCAGCAGCCCTAGCGGGTACCAAGAGACCCAGTACTTC,CASSPSGYQETQYF,few,TRBD2,TRBV7-2,TRBJ2-5
TGTGCCAGCAGCCCGGACAGAAATCAGCCCCAGCATTTT,CASSPDRNQPQHF,many,NA,TRBV18,TRBJ1-5
TGCAGTGCTAGAGAATTCTACGAGCAGTACTTC,CSAREFYEQYF,few,NA,TRBV20-1,TRBJ2-7
TGCGCCAGCAGCTCCCGCCCCCAGGGTGAGTCCCGGGAAGTCCAGCCCCAGCATTTT,CASSSRPQGESREVQPQHF,few,NA,TRBV5-1,TRBJ1-5